Sequencing of this TCR beta chain was carried out in a study of Ad26.COV2.S vaccination and SARS-CoV-2 variants. Overall study: Once, or twice with 56 days between doses, Ad26.COV2.S was given intramuscularly.

Some clones are missing from TCRdb's copy, which holds only in-frame ones; the method was immunoSEQ multiplex PCR. The table includes some 480,000 clones, about 83% detected once. The CDR3 spans 15 residues. Per the germline V gene, CDR1 is SGDLS and CDR2 is YYNGEE. V lost 3 bases, J lost 0 bases, and 11 bases lay in between. Note on this clone: Its antigen is as yet unknown.

Treatment of the sample: about 20 received Ad26.COV2.S at low or high dose, single or two shots; about 5 received placebo; per-sample allocation not given. The samples date from day 63 after the first vaccine or placebo injection. Within Boston, the person who donated was an adult of 18-55 years. An Ad26 vector was used to express Wuhan-strain SARS-CoV-2 spike as the vaccine. Study conclusions and caveats: Measurements of TCR breadth and depth may have given underestimates of the total T cell responses.

The sequence was collected from a person between 18 and 59 years old who received the Ad26.COV2.S COVID-19 vaccine or a placebo. The V call is TRBV9, the J call TRBJ2-3; D is possibly TRBD1 or TRBD2 (5 bases each). The specimen comprised peripheral blood, sampled in a trial of Ad26.COV2.S vaccine versus placebo. The CDR3 nucleotides are TGTGCCAGCAGCGGGGACGGAACTAGCACAGATACGCAGTATTTT. Translated: CASSGDGTSTDTQYF.